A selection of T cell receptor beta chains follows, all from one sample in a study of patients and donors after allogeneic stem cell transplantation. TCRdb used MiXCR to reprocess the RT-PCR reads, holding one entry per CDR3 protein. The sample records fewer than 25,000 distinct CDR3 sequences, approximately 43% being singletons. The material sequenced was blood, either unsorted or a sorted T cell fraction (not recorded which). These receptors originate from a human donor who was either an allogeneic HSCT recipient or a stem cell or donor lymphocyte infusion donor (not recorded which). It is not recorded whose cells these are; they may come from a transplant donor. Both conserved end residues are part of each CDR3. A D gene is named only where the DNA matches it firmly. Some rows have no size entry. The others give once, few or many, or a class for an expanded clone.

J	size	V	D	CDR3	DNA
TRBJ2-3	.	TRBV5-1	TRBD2	CASSLGFYGLAGSHTQYF	TGCGCCAGCAGCTTGGGGTTTTATGGTCTAGCGGGGAGTCATACGCAGTATTTT
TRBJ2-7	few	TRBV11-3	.	CASSLGGSYEQYF	TGTGCCAGCAGCTTAGGAGGATCCTACGAGCAGTACTTC
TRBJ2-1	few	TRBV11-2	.	CASSLVLNEQFF	TGTGCCAGCAGCTTAGTCCTCAATGAGCAGTTCTTC
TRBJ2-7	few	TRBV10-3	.	CAISTNRVAEQYF	TGTGCCATCAGCACTAACAGGGTAGCCGAGCAGTACTTC
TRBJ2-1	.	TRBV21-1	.	CASSNSTEGDVYNEQFF	TGTGCCAGCAGCAATAGTACAGAAGGTGATGTCTACAATGAGCAGTTCTTC
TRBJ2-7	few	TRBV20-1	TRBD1	CSARQGPEQYF	TGCAGTGCGCGACAGGGTCCCGAGCAGTACTTC
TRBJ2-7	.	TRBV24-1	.	CATSRDFPREQYF	TGTGCCACCAGTCGGGACTTCCCGCGCGAGCAGTACTTC
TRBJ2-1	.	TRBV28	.	CASSGPGSYNEQFF	TGTGCCAGCAGCGGACCCGGCTCCTACAATGAGCAGTTCTTC
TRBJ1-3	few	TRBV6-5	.	CASSYLGPGNTIYF	TGTGCCAGCAGTTACCTTGGGCCTGGAAACACCATATATTTT
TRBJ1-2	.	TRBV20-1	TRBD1	CTPGQPNYGYTF	TGCACCCCGGGACAGCCTAACTATGGCTACACCTTC
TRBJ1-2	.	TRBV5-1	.	CASSLSRDTTYGYTF	TGCGCCAGCAGCCTCAGTAGGGACACCACCTATGGCTACACCTTC
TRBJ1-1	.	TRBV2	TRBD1	CASSRDRGNTEAFF	TGTGCCAGCAGTCGGGACAGGGGGAACACTGAAGCTTTCTTT
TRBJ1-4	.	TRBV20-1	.	CSAREGQRKLFF	TGCAGTGCTAGAGAGGGGCAGAGAAAACTGTTTTTT
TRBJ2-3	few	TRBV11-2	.	CASSLGSGWGTDTQYF	TGTGCCAGCAGCTTAGGGAGCGGGTGGGGAACAGATACGCAGTATTTT
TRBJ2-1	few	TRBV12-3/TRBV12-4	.	CASSHNEQFF	TGTGCCAGCAGTCACAATGAGCAGTTCTTC
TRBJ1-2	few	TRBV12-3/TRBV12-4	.	CASSTGTNYGYTF	TGTGCCAGCAGTACAGGGACCAACTATGGCTACACCTTC
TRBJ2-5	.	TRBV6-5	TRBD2	CASSYSGTSGAQETQYF	TGTGCCAGCAGTTACTCCGGGACTAGCGGAGCCCAAGAGACCCAGTACTTC
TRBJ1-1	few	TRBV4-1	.	CASSQPTVSTEAFF	TGCGCCAGCAGCCAACCGACCGTTAGTACTGAAGCTTTCTTT
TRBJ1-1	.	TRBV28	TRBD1	CASSFGDRVTEAFF	TGTGCCAGCAGTTTCGGGGACAGGGTCACTGAAGCTTTCTTT
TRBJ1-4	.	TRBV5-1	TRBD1	CASRLGQGITNEKLFF	TGCGCCAGCAGACTGGGACAGGGAATAACTAATGAAAAACTGTTTTTT
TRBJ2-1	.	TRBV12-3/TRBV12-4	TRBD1	CASRYPGQGLTGNNEQFF	TGTGCCAGCAGATACCCGGGACAGGGGTTGACGGGGAACAATGAGCAGTTCTTC
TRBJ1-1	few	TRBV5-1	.	CASLAGPNTEAFF	TGCGCCAGCTTAGCAGGCCCCAACACTGAAGCTTTCTTT
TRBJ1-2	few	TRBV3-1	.	CASSQSPYGYTF	TGTGCCAGCAGCCAATCCCCCTATGGCTACACCTTC
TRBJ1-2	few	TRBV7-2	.	CASSLVAQLNYGYTF	TGTGCCAGCAGCTTAGTAGCGCAACTTAACTATGGCTACACCTTC
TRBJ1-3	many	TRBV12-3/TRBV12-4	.	CASSPTYGNTIYF	TGTGCCAGCAGCCCGACTTACGGAAACACCATATATTTT
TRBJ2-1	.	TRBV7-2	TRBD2	CASSFLAVSYNEQFF	TGTGCCAGCAGCTTCCTAGCGGTTTCCTACAATGAGCAGTTCTTC
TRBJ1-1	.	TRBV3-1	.	CASSQDGETEAFF	TGTGCCAGCAGCCAAGATGGGGAAACTGAAGCTTTCTTT
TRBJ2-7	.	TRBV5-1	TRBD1	CASSLVGLQGVGEQYF	TGCGCCAGCAGCTTGGTTGGTCTACAGGGGGTAGGCGAGCAGTACTTC
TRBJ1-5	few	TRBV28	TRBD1	CASSDRGQGYQPQHF	TGTGCCAGCAGTGACCGGGGACAGGGATACCAGCCCCAGCATTTT
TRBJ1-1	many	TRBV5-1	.	CASSLASTALNTEAFF	TGCGCCAGCAGCTTGGCTTCGACAGCACTCAACACTGAAGCTTTCTTT
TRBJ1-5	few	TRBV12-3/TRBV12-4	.	CASSRRVQGNQPQHF	TGTGCCAGCAGTCGCAGGGTCCAGGGCAATCAGCCCCAGCATTTT
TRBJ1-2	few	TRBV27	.	CASSFLRGINHPNYGYTF	TGTGCCAGCAGTTTCCTCAGGGGAATCAACCACCCTAACTATGGCTACACCTTC
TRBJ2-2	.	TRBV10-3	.	CAINNPWRGELFF	TGTGCCATCAATAACCCGTGGCGCGGGGAGCTGTTTTTT
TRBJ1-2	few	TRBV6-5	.	CASSYPGGYTF	TGTGCCAGCAGTTACCCGGGAGGCTACACCTTC
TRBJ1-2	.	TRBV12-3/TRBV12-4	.	CASSFKAMGGYTF	TGTGCCAGCAGTTTTAAGGCGATGGGGGGCTACACCTTC
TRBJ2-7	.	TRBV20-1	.	CSARTGNEQYF	TGCAGTGCTAGGACGGGAAACGAGCAGTACTTC
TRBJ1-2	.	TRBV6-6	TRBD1	CASSSFNPRGQGNYGYTF	TGTGCCAGCAGTTCTTTCAACCCGAGGGGACAGGGAAACTATGGCTACACCTTC
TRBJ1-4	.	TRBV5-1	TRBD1	CASSLDAGGDEKLFF	TGCGCCAGCAGCTTGGATGCAGGGGGCGACGAAAAACTGTTTTTT
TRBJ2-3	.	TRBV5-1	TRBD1	CASSAGQGANTDTQYF	TGCGCCAGCAGTGCGGGACAGGGGGCGAACACAGATACGCAGTATTTT
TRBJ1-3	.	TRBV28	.	CASSFRNTIYF	TGTGCCAGCAGTTTTAGGAACACCATATATTTT
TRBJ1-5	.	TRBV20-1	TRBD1	CSASTGGYQPQHF	TGCAGTGCTTCCACAGGGGGCTATCAGCCCCAGCATTTT
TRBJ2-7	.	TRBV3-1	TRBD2	CASSHSGSSYEQYF	TGTGCCAGCAGCCATAGCGGGAGTTCGTACGAGCAGTACTTC
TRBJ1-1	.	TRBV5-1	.	CASSSQGMNTEAFF	TGCGCCAGCAGCTCACAGGGCATGAACACTGAAGCTTTCTTT
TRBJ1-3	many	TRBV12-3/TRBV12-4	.	CASSAQITGNTIYF	TGTGCCAGCAGTGCCCAGATTACTGGAAACACCATATATTTT
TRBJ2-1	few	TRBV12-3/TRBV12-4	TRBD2	CASTHRSGVNNEQFF	TGTGCCAGCACCCATCGTAGCGGGGTAAACAATGAGCAGTTCTTC
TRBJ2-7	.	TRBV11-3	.	CASSLGSVTGDDEQYF	TGTGCCAGCAGCTTAGGGTCCGTTACAGGAGACGACGAGCAGTACTTC
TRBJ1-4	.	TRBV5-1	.	CASSWDPNEKLFF	TGCGCCAGCAGCTGGGACCCCAATGAAAAACTGTTTTTT
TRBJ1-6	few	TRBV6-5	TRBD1	CASTRTGTGYSPLHF	TGTGCCAGCACCCGAACCGGGACAGGTTATTCACCCCTCCACTTT
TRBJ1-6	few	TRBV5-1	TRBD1	CASSLGPGQGMSNSPLHF	TGCGCCAGCAGCTTGGGGCCGGGACAGGGGATGTCTAATTCACCCCTCCACTTT
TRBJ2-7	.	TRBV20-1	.	CSALSEGYEQYF	TGCAGTGCCCTCTCGGAAGGCTACGAGCAGTACTTC
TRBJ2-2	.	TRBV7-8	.	CASSFGNTGELFF	TGTGCCAGCAGCTTCGGGAACACCGGGGAGCTGTTTTTT